This T cell receptor (beta chain) was identified during a study of cytomegalovirus exposure and HLA in healthy donors. Whole-study findings and limits: High specificity and sensitivity for cytomegalovirus status were reported for the classifier. Cytomegalovirus association was listed for under 200 TCR beta chains. In vitro data verified a few CMV-associated chains as specific for CMV antigens.

Worth noting for this clone: Its target is unknown.

Assay: immunoSEQ multiplex PCR; the TCRdb copy retains only in-frame clones and omits some. This table holds 200,000 or so clones, around four fifths found once. The CDR3 runs 13 residues. Germline V CDR1 and CDR2: SQVTM, ANQGSEA. Trimming took 6 bases from V and 0 from J; bases not matched to a gene: 4. Separation from the roughly 670-subject first cohort characterized the roughly 130-subject validation cohort, to which the donors belonged. The sequencing sample was made of PBMCs. The chain combines TRBV29-1 with TRBJ1-2, with TRBD1 identical over 7 bases. This receptor was taken from a man in his late teens or twenties in good health and CMV-seropositive. The CDR3 sequence is CSVPGGTNYGYTF. CDR3 nucleotides: TGCAGCGTACCAGGGGGAACTAACTATGGCTACACCTTC.